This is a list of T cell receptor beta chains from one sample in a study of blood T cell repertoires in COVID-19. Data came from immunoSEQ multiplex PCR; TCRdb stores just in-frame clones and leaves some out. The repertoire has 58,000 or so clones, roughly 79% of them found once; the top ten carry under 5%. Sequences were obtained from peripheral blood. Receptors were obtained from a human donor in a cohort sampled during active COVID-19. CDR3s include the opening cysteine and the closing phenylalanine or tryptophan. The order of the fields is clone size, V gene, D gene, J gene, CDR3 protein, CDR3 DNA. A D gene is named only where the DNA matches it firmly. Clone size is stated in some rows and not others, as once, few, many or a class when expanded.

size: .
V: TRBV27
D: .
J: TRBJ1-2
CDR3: CASSLSGGRGGYTF
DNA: TGTGCCAGCAGTTTATCAGGGGGGAGGGGTGGCTACACCTTC

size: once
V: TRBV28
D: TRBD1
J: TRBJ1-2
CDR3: CASSFPQGAGYGYTF
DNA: TGTGCCAGCAGTTTCCCGCAGGGGGCCGGCTATGGCTACACCTTC

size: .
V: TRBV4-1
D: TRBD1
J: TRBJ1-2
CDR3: CASSQFVGTENNYGYTF
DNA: TGCGCCAGCAGCCAATTTGTGGGGACAGAGAATAACTATGGCTACACCTTC

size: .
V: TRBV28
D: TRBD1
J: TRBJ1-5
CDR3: CASRERGRGDQPQHF
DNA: TGTGCCAGCAGAGAAAGGGGGCGGGGGGATCAGCCCCAGCATTTT

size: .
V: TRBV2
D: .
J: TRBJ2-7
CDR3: CASRRGFSSYEQYF
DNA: TGTGCCAGCAGACGGGGTTTTAGCTCCTACGAGCAGTACTTC

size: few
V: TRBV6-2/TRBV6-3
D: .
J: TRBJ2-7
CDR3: CASSYWTSYEQYF
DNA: TGTGCCAGCAGTTATTGGACTTCGTACGAGCAGTACTTC

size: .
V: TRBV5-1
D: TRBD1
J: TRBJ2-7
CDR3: CASSFFLIRDSDSYEQYF
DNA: TGCGCCAGCAGCTTTTTTCTCATCCGGGACAGTGACTCCTACGAGCAGTACTTC

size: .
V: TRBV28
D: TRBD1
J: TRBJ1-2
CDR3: CASRDRDRVVGYTF
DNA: TGTGCCAGCAGGGACCGGGACAGGGTGGTTGGCTACACCTTC

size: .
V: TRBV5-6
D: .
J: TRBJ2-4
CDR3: CASSLQEIAKNIQYF
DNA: TGTGCCAGCAGCTTGCAGGAAATAGCCAAAAACATTCAGTACTTC

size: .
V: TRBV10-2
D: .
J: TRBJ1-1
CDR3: CASSEEYTEAFF
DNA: TGCGCCAGCAGTGAAGAGTACACTGAAGCTTTCTTT

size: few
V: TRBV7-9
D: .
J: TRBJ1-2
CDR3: CASSLSGRDGYTF
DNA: TGTGCCAGCAGCTTAAGTGGGAGGGATGGCTACACCTTC

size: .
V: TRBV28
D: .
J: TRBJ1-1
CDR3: CTTSEGRSTEAFF
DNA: TGCACCACCTCGGAGGGGCGCAGCACTGAAGCTTTCTTT

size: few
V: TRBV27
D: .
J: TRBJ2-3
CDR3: CASGDRFSTDTQYF
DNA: TGTGCCAGCGGAGACAGGTTTAGCACAGATACGCAGTATTTT

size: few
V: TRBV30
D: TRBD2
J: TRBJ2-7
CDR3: CAWSVGTSGGRQYF
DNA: TGTGCCTGGAGTGTAGGAACTAGCGGGGGCAGGCAGTACTTC

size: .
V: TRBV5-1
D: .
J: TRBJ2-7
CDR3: CASRKGDGEQYF
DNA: TGCGCCAGCCGCAAGGGGGATGGCGAGCAGTACTTC

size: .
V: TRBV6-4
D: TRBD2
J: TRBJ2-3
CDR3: CASSDSTSGGADTQYF
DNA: TGTGCCAGCAGTGACTCGACTAGCGGGGGGGCAGATACGCAGTATTTT

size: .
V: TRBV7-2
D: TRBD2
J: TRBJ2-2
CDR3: CASSLWLAGTGELFF
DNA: TGTGCCAGCAGCTTGTGGTTAGCGGGGACCGGGGAGCTGTTTTTT

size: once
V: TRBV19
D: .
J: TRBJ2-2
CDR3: CASSGAKITNTGELFF
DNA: TGTGCCAGTAGTGGGGCCAAGATTACGAACACCGGGGAGCTGTTTTTT

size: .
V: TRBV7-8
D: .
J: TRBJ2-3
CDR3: CASSPLGTDTQYF
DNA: TGTGCCAGCAGCCCACTAGGCACAGATACGCAGTATTTT

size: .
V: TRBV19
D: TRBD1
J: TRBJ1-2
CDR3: CASSPRDRGGYTF
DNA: TGTGCCAGTAGTCCCCGGGACAGGGGTGGCTACACCTTC

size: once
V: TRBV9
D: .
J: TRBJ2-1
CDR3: CASSDLSSYNEQFF
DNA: TGTGCCAGCAGCGACCTGAGCTCCTACAATGAGCAGTTCTTC

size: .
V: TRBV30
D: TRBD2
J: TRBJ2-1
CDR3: CAWASGTSSYNEQFF
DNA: TGTGCCTGGGCTAGCGGGACCAGCTCCTACAATGAGCAGTTCTTC

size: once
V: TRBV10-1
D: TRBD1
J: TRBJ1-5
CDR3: CASSETKHGHGGQAVDQPQHF
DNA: TGCGCCAGCAGTGAAACGAAACATGGACATGGAGGACAGGCGGTGGATCAGCCCCAGCATTTT

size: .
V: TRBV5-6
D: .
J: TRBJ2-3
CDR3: CASSLFRFLDTQYF
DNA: TGTGCCAGCAGCTTGTTCAGGTTCTTAGATACGCAGTATTTT

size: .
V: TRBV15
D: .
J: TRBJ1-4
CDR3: CATSRDVGGNEKLFF
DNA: TGTGCCACCAGCAGAGATGTGGGAGGGAATGAAAAACTGTTTTTT

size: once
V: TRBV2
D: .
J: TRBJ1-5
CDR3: CASGGVNRADQPQHF
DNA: TGTGCCAGCGGGGGGGTCAACAGGGCTGATCAGCCCCAGCATTTT

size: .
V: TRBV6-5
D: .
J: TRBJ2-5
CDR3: CASRPGIALETQYF
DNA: TGTGCCAGCAGGCCCGGGATAGCGTTAGAGACCCAGTACTTC

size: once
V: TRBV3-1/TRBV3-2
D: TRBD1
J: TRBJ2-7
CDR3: CASSHGQGKNEQYF
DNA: TGTGCCAGCAGCCACGGACAGGGGAAGAACGAGCAGTACTTC

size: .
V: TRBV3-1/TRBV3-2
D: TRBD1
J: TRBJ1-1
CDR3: CASSPFRTGQNTEAFF
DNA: TGTGCCAGCAGCCCGTTCCGGACAGGCCAGAACACTGAAGCTTTCTTT

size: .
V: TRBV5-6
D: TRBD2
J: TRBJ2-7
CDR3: CASSRPPLAGLNNYYEQYF
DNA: TGTGCCAGCAGCCGGCCGCCCCTAGCGGGACTCAATAACTACTACGAGCAGTACTTC

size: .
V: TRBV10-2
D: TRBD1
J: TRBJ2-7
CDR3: CASSAPRDRESYEQYF
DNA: TGCGCCAGCAGTGCCCCCCGGGACAGGGAGTCATACGAGCAGTACTTC

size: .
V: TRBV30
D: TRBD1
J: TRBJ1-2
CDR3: CAWSVRDRGAPYWSYGYTF
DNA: TGTGCCTGGAGTGTACGGGACAGGGGCGCACCCTATTGGTCCTATGGCTACACCTTC

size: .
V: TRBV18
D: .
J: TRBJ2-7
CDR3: CASSPELLSSYEQYF
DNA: TGTGCCAGCTCACCAGAGTTACTGAGCTCCTACGAGCAGTACTTC

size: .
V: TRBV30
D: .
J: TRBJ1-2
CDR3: CAWSDQGYGYTF
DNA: TGTGCCTGGAGTGATCAGGGCTATGGCTACACCTTC

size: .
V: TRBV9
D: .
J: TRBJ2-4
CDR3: CASSVGGQTGAINIQYF
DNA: TGTGCCAGCAGCGTCGGCGGCCAGACTGGCGCTATAAACATTCAGTACTTC

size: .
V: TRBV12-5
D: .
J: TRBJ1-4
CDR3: CASAREPGEKLFF
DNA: TGTGCTAGTGCTCGCGAGCCCGGGGAAAAACTGTTTTTT

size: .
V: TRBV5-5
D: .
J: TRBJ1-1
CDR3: CASSPIGGTMNTEAFF
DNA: TGTGCCAGCAGCCCGATCGGGGGGACCATGAACACTGAAGCTTTCTTT

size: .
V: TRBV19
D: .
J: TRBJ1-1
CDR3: CASSIARIPRATEAFF
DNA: TGTGCCAGTAGTATAGCCAGGATCCCGAGGGCCACTGAAGCTTTCTTT

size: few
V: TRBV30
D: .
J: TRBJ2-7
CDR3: CAWSVLGQIYEQYF
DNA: TGTGCCTGGAGTGTACTGGGGCAGATCTACGAGCAGTACTTC

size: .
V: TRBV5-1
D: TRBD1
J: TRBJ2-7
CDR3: CASRSNRGQTYEQYF
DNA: TGCGCCAGCAGGTCTAACAGGGGCCAAACCTACGAGCAGTACTTC

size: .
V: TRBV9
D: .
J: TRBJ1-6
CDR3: CASSVEVVRSPLHF
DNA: TGTGCCAGCAGCGTAGAGGTGGTGAGGTCACCCCTCCACTTT

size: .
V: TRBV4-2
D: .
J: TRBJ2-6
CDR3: CASSQGPETGANVLTF
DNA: TGTGCCAGCAGCCAAGGCCCGGAGACTGGGGCCAACGTCCTGACTTTC

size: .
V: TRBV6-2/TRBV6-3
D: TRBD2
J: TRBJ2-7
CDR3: CASSYSGGRAYEQYF
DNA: TGTGCCAGCAGTTACAGTGGCGGGAGGGCCTACGAGCAGTACTTC

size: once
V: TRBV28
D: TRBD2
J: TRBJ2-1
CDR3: CASSLRLAGSSSYNEQFF
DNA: TGTGCCAGCAGTTTACGACTAGCGGGCTCTTCCTCCTACAATGAGCAGTTCTTC

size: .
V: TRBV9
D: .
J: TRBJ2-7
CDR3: CASSVRVGRQIISYEQYF
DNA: TGTGCCAGCAGCGTAAGAGTTGGGCGACAGATCATCTCCTACGAGCAGTACTTC

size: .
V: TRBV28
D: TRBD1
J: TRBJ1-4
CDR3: CASTLLTQPTTGKGEKLFF
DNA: TGTGCCAGCACCCTATTGACGCAACCTACGACAGGGAAAGGTGAAAAACTGTTTTTT

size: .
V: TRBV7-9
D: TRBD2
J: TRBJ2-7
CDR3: CASSSSRLAGEQYF
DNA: TGTGCCAGCAGCTCGTCTCGACTAGCGGGGGAGCAGTACTTC

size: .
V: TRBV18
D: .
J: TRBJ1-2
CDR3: CASSRGQIYGYTF
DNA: TGTGCCAGCTCACGGGGGCAGATCTATGGCTACACCTTC

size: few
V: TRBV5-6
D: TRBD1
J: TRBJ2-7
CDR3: CASSWAQGAAEQYF
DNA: TGTGCCAGCAGCTGGGCACAGGGGGCGGCCGAGCAGTACTTC

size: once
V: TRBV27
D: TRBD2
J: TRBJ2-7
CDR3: CASSLAGVSYEQYF
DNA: TGTGCCAGCAGTTTGGCGGGAGTTTCCTACGAGCAGTACTTC

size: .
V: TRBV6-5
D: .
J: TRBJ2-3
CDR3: CASSYHSASSTDTQYF
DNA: TGTGCCAGCAGTTACCACTCCGCTTCTAGCACAGATACGCAGTATTTT

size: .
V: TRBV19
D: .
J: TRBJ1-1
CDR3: CASSIGGGTEAFF
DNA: TGTGCCAGTAGTATCGGGGGGGGGACTGAAGCTTTCTTT

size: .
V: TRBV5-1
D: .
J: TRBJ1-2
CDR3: CASSLAAQRLYGYTF
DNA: TGCGCCAGCAGCTTGGCCGCTCAAAGACTTTATGGCTACACCTTC

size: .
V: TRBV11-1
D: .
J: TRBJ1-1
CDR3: CASSLSSVNTEAFF
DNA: TGTGCCAGCAGCTTATCATCAGTGAACACTGAAGCTTTCTTT

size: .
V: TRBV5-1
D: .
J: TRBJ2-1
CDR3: CASSLDGGGRNNEQFF
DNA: TGCGCCAGCAGCTTGGACGGCGGGGGCCGAAACAATGAGCAGTTCTTC